The 27 T cell receptor beta chains below were found in one sample sequenced in a study of blood T cell repertoires in COVID-19. Some clones are missing from TCRdb's copy, which holds only in-frame ones; the method was immunoSEQ multiplex PCR. The table has a few hundred thousand clones, roughly 85% seen once. The sequenced sample consisted of peripheral blood. These receptors all come from a man aged 35 to 55 with acute or convalescent COVID-19.

This chain uses TRBV18 with TRBJ1-2; TRBD1 is a possible D gene (6 bases). V gave up 6 bases and J gave up 3 bases, with 20 bases separating them. Germline CDR1 reads KGHSH; CDR2 reads LQKENI. There are 16 residues in the CDR3. DNA for the CDR3: TGTGCCAGCTCCGGGCAGCCGGGGGGGCAAGACTATGGCTACACCTTC. Translating it yields CASSGQPGGQDYGYTF.

This rearrangement joins TRBV5-6 to TRBJ1-2; TRBD1 aligns across 8 bases. This CDR3 spans 17 amino acids. The J segment lost 8 bases and the V segment lost 3 bases, leaving 18 bases of the junction unmatched. The germline gives CDR1 SGHDT, CDR2 YYEEEE. CDR3 loop: CASSSQTQGARLWGYTF. The CDR3 DNA sequence: TGTGCCAGCAGCTCGCAAACGCAGGGGGCTCGTCTATGGGGCTACACCTTC.

The chain links TRBV10-3 to TRBJ1-6; TRBD1 matches 8 bases. The CDR3 length is 13 residues. Germline V CDR1 and CDR2: ENHRY, SYGVKD. Trimming removed 6 bases from V and 8 bases from J; junction bases left unmatched: 3. CDR3 in amino acids: CAIRLDRDSPLHF. Written as DNA, the CDR3 is TGTGCCATCAGACTGGACAGGGATTCACCCCTCCACTTT.

The J gene is TRBJ1-3, the V gene TRBV3-1 (or the pseudogene TRBV3-2), with D uncertain. The CDR3 runs 13 residues. V lost 3 bases and J 4 bases, leaving 7 bases between the germline ends. Germline V gives CDR1 LGHDT, CDR2 YNNKEL (reference sequence). The CDR3 DNA follows: TGTGCCAGCAGCCAGGGCTTCGGAAACACCATATATTTT. Its translation is CASSQGFGNTIYF.

This chain links TRBV12-5 with TRBJ2-5; D might be TRBD2 (5 bases). V dropped 1 base and J dropped 3 bases, with 15 bases sitting between them. Germline lookup yields CDR1 LGHNT and CDR2 FRNRAP. The CDR3 runs to 16 residues. CDR3 sequence: CASGLGGSPREETQYF. The CDR3 bases are TGTGCTAGTGGTTTGGGAGGGTCCCCGAGGGAAGAGACCCAGTACTTC. The full variable domain, rest sourced from reference TRBV12-5 and TRBJ2-5, is DARVTQTPRHKVTEMGQEVTMRCQPILGHNTVFWYRQTMMQGLELLAYFRNRAPLDDSGMPKDRFSAEMPDATLATLKIQPSEPRDSAVYFCASGLGGSPREETQYFGPGTRLLVL.

The chain uses TRBV19 and TRBJ1-2, with TRBD1 as a possible D gene (6 bases). From germline, CDR1 is LNHDA and CDR2 SQIVND (reference sequence). There are 14 residues in the CDR3. Trimming shortened V by 4 bases and J by 4 bases, and 13 bases separated the two germline ends. The CDR3 DNA is TGTGCCAGTAGTACCGAGGGGGTCGGCTATGGCTACACCTTC. Protein product: CASSTEGVGYGYTF.

The rearrangement joins TRBV5-4 to TRBJ1-2; weak D call: TRBD1 (5 bases). This CDR3 has 15 amino acids. Germline V gives CDR1 SGHNT, CDR2 YYREEE (reference sequence). Trimming shortened V by 4 bases and J by 6 bases, and 19 bases separated the two germline ends. The DNA for the CDR3 is TGTGCCAGCAGCCCGAAGTCGCAGGGATTGGATGGCTACACCTTC. It encodes CASSPKSQGLDGYTF.

The chain combines TRBV7-2 with TRBJ1-1; 7 bases are a match to TRBD1. The CDR3 has 15 amino acids. CDR1 is SGHTA, CDR2 FQGNSA, per germline. Unmatched junction bases numbered 6, after V lost 2 bases and J lost 3 bases. CDR3 nucleotides: TGTGCCAGCAGCTTAACAGGGGAGAGATACACTGAAGCTTTCTTT. Translating it yields CASSLTGERYTEAFF.

The V gene is TRBV28, the J gene TRBJ1-6; TRBD1 agrees at 7 bases. J was trimmed by 9 bases and V by 5 bases; bases with no gene match: 13. CDR1 is MDHEN and CDR2 is SYDVKM in the germline V gene. The CDR3 has 16 amino acids. In nucleotides, the CDR3 is TGTGCCAGCAGTACTTACCCGACAGGGAATTCTTCACCCCTCCACTTT. Translated, it gives CASSTYPTGNSSPLHF.

This clone was counted only a few times. The chain recombines TRBV18 with TRBJ1-2; 7 positions match TRBD1. Germline V lookup: CDR1 KGHSH, CDR2 LQKENI. CDR3 length: 15 residues. V gave up 0 bases and J gave up 8 bases; unmatched junction bases: 9. The CDR3 spells CASSPPRGQDGGYTF. Here the CDR3 DNA reads TGTGCCAGCTCACCACCGAGGGGGCAAGATGGCGGCTACACCTTC. Drawing the rest from reference TRBV18 and TRBJ1-2, the complete variable domain is NAGVMQNPRHLVRRRGQEARLRCSPMKGHSHVYWYRQLPEEGLKFMVYLQKENIIDESGMPKERFSAEFPKEGPSILRIQQVVRGDSAAYFCASSPPRGQDGGYTFGSGTRLTVV.

This sequence joins TRBV7-9 and TRBJ1-2; TRBD1 aligns across 10 bases. Germline trimming cut 5 bases from V and 5 bases from J; bases unmatched to any gene: 8. The CDR3 runs 15 residues. Germline V CDR1 and CDR2: SEHNR, FQNEAQ (reference sequence). The CDR3 reads CASSDDRGPRYGYTF. In nucleotides, the CDR3 is TGTGCCAGCAGCGACGACAGGGGGCCTAGGTATGGCTACACCTTC.

This sequence joins TRBV3-1 (or the pseudogene TRBV3-2) and TRBJ2-3, with 12 bases lining up with TRBD2. Germline assignment: CDR1 LGHDT and CDR2 YNNKEL (reference sequence). J lost 7 bases, V lost 3 bases, and 2 bases had no gene match. The CDR3 contains 14 residues. CDR3 bases: TGTGCCAGCAGCCATCTAGCGGGGGGGAATACGCAGTATTTT. It codes for CASSHLAGGNTQYF.

In nucleotides, the CDR3 is TGTGCCAGCAGCGTAGGGGAAGGACAGTATGGCTACACCTTC. Translation gives CASSVGEGQYGYTF. The chain has TRBV9 and TRBJ1-2, with a possible D match to TRBD1 (6 bases). The V gene's germline CDR1 is SGDLS and CDR2 YYNGEE. The CDR3 is made up of 14 amino acids. Trimming took 0 bases from V and 5 from J, leaving 11 bases between them.

The rearrangement uses TRBV30 and TRBJ1-3; D uncertain. CDR3 length: 13 residues. Germline V gene data show CDR1 as GTSNPN and CDR2 as SVGIG (reference sequence). Trimming stripped 5 bases from V and 6 bases from J, with 14 bases between. DNA for the CDR3: TGTGCCTGGGGCGTTTGGGCCACAAACACCATATATTTT. It codes for CAWGVWATNTIYF. Complete variable domain (other parts from reference TRBV30 and TRBJ1-3): SQTIHQWPATLVQPVGSPLSLECTVEGTSNPNLYWYRQAAGRGLQLLFYSVGIGQISSEVPQNLSASRPQDRQFILSSKKLLLSDSGFYLCAWGVWATNTIYFGEGSWLTVV.

In DNA, the CDR3 is TGTGCCATCAGTAACAGGGCCGAGCAGTACTTC. It codes for CAISNRAEQYF. The chain combines TRBV10-3 with TRBJ2-7, with D perhaps matching TRBD1 (6 bases). Germline V CDR1 and CDR2: ENHRY, SYGVKD. The CDR3 has 11 residues. Trimming pared 5 bases from V and 6 bases from J, leaving 8 bases between.

The rearrangement joins TRBV2 to TRBJ1-5; possible D gene TRBD1, 6 bases. Trimming left V 4 bases short and J 6 bases short, with 13 bases between. Germline V CDR1 and CDR2: SNHLY, FYNNEI. The CDR3 is 14 residues long. Here the CDR3 DNA reads TGTGCCAGCAGTGGGGAGGGGGTTGGTCAGCCCCAGCATTTT. It is translated as CASSGEGVGQPQHF.

The sample holds one count of this clone. This CDR3 reads CASSMRESSYNEQFF. CDR3 bases: TGTGCCAGTAGTATGCGAGAGAGCTCCTACAATGAGCAGTTCTTC. The chain carries TRBV19 and TRBJ2-1, with no clear D. There are 15 residues in the CDR3. Deletions cut 3 bases from V and 0 bases from J, with 9 bases between. The V gene's germline CDR1 is LNHDA and CDR2 SQIVND (reference sequence).

J is TRBJ2-5 and V is TRBV10-1, with D possibly matching TRBD2 (6 bases). Germline CDR1 WNHNN, CDR2 SYGVQD (reference sequence). This CDR3 is 15 amino acids long. Trimming removed 1 base at V and 1 base at J, with 10 bases between. CDR3 nucleotide sequence: TGCGCCAGCAGTGAGTTTAGCGGAACCCAAGAGACCCAGTACTTC. Protein sequence: CASSEFSGTQETQYF.

This chain joins TRBV5-1 and TRBJ1-1; possible D gene TRBD1, 5 bases. V gave up 0 bases and J gave up 9 bases, with 15 bases separating them. The CDR3 has 14 amino acids. The germline V gene has CDR1 SGHRS and CDR2 YFSETQ. The CDR3 DNA follows: TGCGCCAGCAGCTTGGCCGGGGGGACTGAAAAAGCTTTCTTT. It specifies CASSLAGGTEKAFF.

CDR3 region: CASSVGPGALGYTF. For the CDR3, the DNA is TGTGCCAGCAGCGTAGGCCCAGGGGCGCTTGGCTACACCTTC. The chain uses TRBV9 and TRBJ1-2, with a tentative D call TRBD1 (6 bases). This CDR3 spans 14 amino acids. Germline loops: CDR1 SGDLS, CDR2 YYNGEE. Between the trimmed V and J ends, which lost 0 bases and 7 bases, there was a span of 13 bases.

The V and J genes are TRBV20-1 and TRBJ2-3; 10 nucleotides align to TRBD1. Germline V gene data show CDR1 as DFQATT and CDR2 as SNEGSKA (reference sequence). The ends lost 3 bases at V and 2 bases at J; junction bases unmatched: 8. The CDR3 extends over 16 amino acids. The CDR3: CSASRRGQGPTDTQYF. The CDR3 DNA follows: TGCAGTGCTAGTCGCCGGGGACAGGGGCCCACAGATACGCAGTATTTT.

This clone has a single count. This sequence joins TRBV3-1 (or the pseudogene TRBV3-2) and TRBJ1-5; D might be TRBD1 (6 bases). Trimming removed 0 bases at V and 3 bases at J, with 9 bases between. Germline V CDR1 and CDR2: LGHDT, YNNKEL (reference sequence). The CDR3 spans 15 residues. Here the CDR3 reads CASSQEGAINQPQHF. CDR3 in DNA: TGTGCCAGCAGCCAAGAGGGGGCCATCAATCAGCCCCAGCATTTT.

J is TRBJ2-1 and V is TRBV9; 8 bases align to TRBD1. J was trimmed by 6 bases and V by 0 bases; bases with no gene match: 8. Germline V gene data show CDR1 as SGDLS and CDR2 as YYNGEE. The CDR3 has 16 residues. In DNA, the CDR3 is TGTGCCAGCAGCGTAGTTGTCACAGGGGGAGTCAATGAGCAGTTCTTC. Translated, it gives CASSVVVTGGVNEQFF.

The chain combines TRBV9 with TRBJ2-3, with 9 bases aligning to TRBD1. V gave up 4 bases and J gave up 8 bases; unmatched junction bases: 8. CDR1 and CDR2 from the germline V gene are SGDLS and YYNGEE. The CDR3 is made up of 14 amino acids. CDR3 nucleotide sequence: TGTGCCAGCAGCTTGGACAGGGGTGGGGGTACGCAGTATTTT. This sequence encodes CASSLDRGGGTQYF. The variable domain in full, with the rest retrieved from reference TRBV9 and TRBJ2-3, is DSGVTQTPKHLITATGQRVTLRCSPRSGDLSVYWYQQSLDQGLQFLIQYYNGEERAKGNILERFSAQQFPDLHSELNLSSLELGDSALYFCASSLDRGGGTQYFGPGTRLTVL.

As for this clone: In the same sample, other DNA sequences code for this CDR3. V is TRBV5-1 and J is TRBJ1-5, with a tentative D call TRBD1 (6 bases). CDR3 length equals 14 residues. Germline lookup yields CDR1 SGHRS and CDR2 YFSETQ. The V end was cut by 4 bases, the J end by 4 bases, with 12 bases between. CDR3 nucleotides: TGCGCCAGCAGCCTACAGGGTGGGAATCAGCCCCAGCATTTT. It yields the protein CASSLQGGNQPQHF.

This clone was recorded a few times. CDR3 protein: CASSLGNQDIQYF. The CDR3 DNA reads TGTGCCAGCAGCTTGGGTAATCAGGACATTCAGTACTTC. The chain joins TRBV5-6 to TRBJ2-4; no clear D. This CDR3 is built from 13 residues. CDR1 and CDR2 from the germline V gene are SGHDT and YYEEEE. Trimming cost V 0 bases and J 8 bases, with 9 bases left between them.

The chain combines TRBV19 with TRBJ2-6; TRBD1 agrees at 7 bases. The CDR3 is 17 residues long. Germline CDR1 reads LNHDA; CDR2 reads SQIVND (reference sequence). V lost 4 bases and J lost 0; bases outside the gene matches: 6. CDR3 nucleotides: TGTGCCAGTAGTACCGGACAGGCGGGCTCTGGGGCCAACGTCCTGACTTTC. Protein: CASSTGQAGSGANVLTF.